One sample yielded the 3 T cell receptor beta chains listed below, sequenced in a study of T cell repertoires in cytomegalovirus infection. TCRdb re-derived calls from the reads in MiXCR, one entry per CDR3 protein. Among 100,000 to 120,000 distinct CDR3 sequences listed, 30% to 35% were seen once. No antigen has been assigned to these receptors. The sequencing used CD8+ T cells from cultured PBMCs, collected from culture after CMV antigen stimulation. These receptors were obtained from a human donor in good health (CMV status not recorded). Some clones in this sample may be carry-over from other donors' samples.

As DNA, the CDR3 is TGTGCCAGCACCAGGGACGGTACCTACGAGCAGTACTTC. This encodes CASTRDGTYEQYF. The V and J genes are TRBV7-2 and TRBJ2-7; the D call may be TRBD1 or TRBD2 (5 bases each). Germline V gives CDR1 SGHTA, CDR2 FQGNSA. V was clipped by 7 bases and J by 2 bases, with 12 bases between them. The CDR3 extends over 13 amino acids.

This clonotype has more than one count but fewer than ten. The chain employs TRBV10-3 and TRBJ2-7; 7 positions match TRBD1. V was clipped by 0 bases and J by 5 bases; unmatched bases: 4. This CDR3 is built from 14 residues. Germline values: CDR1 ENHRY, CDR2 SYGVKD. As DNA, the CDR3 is TGTGCCATCAGTGAGTCGAATCAGGGGGACGAGCAGTACTTC. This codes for CAISESNQGDEQYF.

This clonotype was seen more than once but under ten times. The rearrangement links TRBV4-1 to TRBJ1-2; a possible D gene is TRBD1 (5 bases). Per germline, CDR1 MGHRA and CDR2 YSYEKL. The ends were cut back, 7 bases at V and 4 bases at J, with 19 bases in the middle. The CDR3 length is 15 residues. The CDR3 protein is CASTPVVGGGYGYTF. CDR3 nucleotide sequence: TGCGCCAGCACTCCGGTGGTCGGGGGGGGCTATGGCTACACCTTC.